The clone carrying this T cell receptor (beta chain) has only a few counts. What it recognizes is unknown. TCRdb called the 5' RACE reads again in MiXCR, with one record for every CDR3 protein. The sample lists around 250,000 distinct CDR3 sequences; 5.5% to 7.5% were seen once. Every donor was a healthy Caucasian. CDR1 and CDR2 (germline): LGHNA, YNFKEQ. V lost 8 bases, J lost 5 bases, and 18 bases lay in between. The length of the CDR3 is 15 residues. The data were taken from a study of identical twins. Study-wide results and caveats: Insertion counts were lower in abundant cord blood beta clonotypes, a trend that memory repertoires did not show.

Separately, the same data were catalogued under a study of T cells expressing NK-cell markers.

Sequencing used CD8+ T cells sorted from blood. The origin of this receptor is a woman under 30 in good health. The chain has TRBV4-2 and TRBJ2-2; D is uncertain. The CDR3 protein is CASAVRAGPTGELFF. The CDR3 bases are TGTGCCAGCGCTGTAAGGGCAGGCCCAACCGGGGAGCTGTTTTTT.